One and the same sample provided the 21 T cell receptor beta chains below, sequenced in a study of T cells in localized non-small cell lung cancer. The method was immunoSEQ multiplex PCR; TCRdb's version includes in-frame clones alone and lacks a portion of them. The data hold about 24,000 clones, with roughly 87% observed a single time. Sample: peripheral blood, taken before any cancer treatment. These receptors all stem from a male donor at least 60 years old with stage I squamous cell lung carcinoma.

The V and J genes are TRBV7-9 and TRBJ2-1, with D hard to call. Germline-derived CDR1 and CDR2 are SEHNR and FQNEAQ (reference sequence). The germline V and J ends were trimmed by 4 bases and 10 bases, with 11 bases remaining between them. The CDR3 covers 12 residues. The CDR3 bases are TGTGCCAGCAGCTCAATAAGGGTGGAGCAGTTCTTC. Its protein is CASSSIRVEQFF.

The chain links TRBV7-9 to TRBJ1-3; D gene ambiguous. The germline CDR1 and CDR2 sequences are SEHNR and FQNEAQ (reference sequence). Trimming shortened V by 3 bases and J by 0 bases, and 12 bases separated the two germline ends. This CDR3 comprises 16 residues. The CDR3 bases are TGTGCCAGCAGCTTTTACGGACCCTACTCTGGAAACACCATATATTTT. Its translation: CASSFYGPYSGNTIYF.

The table lists this clone with a count of one. J is TRBJ2-3 and V is TRBV30; D is unresolved. Trimming removed 4 bases at V and 3 bases at J, with 11 bases between. The length of the CDR3 is 13 residues. The germline CDR1 and CDR2 sequences are GTSNPN and SVGIG (reference sequence). The CDR3 region has the DNA TGTGCCTGGAAACTCAGCGCTACAGATACGCAGTATTTT. Amino acid sequence: CAWKLSATDTQYF.

This chain uses TRBV4-3 with TRBJ1-5; D perhaps matches TRBD1 (5 bases). The germline V gene encodes CDR1 LGHNA and CDR2 YSLEER. V lost 0 bases to trimming and J lost 7 bases, with 13 bases between them. The CDR3 has 15 amino acids. The DNA for the CDR3 is TGCGCCAGCAGCCAAGATATCGGGGGATGGCAGCCCCAGCATTTT. Amino acid sequence: CASSQDIGGWQPQHF.

The chain has TRBV27 and TRBJ2-7; D unclear. The length of the CDR3 is 13 residues. Deletions cut 5 bases from V and 5 bases from J, with 13 bases between. CDR1 and CDR2 from the germline V gene are MNHEY and SMNVEV (reference sequence). The CDR3 sequence is CASSVDPRNEQYF. Written as DNA, the CDR3 is TGTGCCAGCAGTGTGGACCCTAGGAACGAGCAGTACTTC.

V usage is TRBV18 and J usage is TRBJ2-7; 8 bases agree with TRBD1. The CDR3 is made up of 14 amino acids. V gave up 0 bases and J gave up 6 bases; unmatched junction bases: 4. From germline, CDR1 is KGHSH and CDR2 LQKENI. The CDR3 loop is CASSPPTGGLEQYF. The CDR3 DNA reads TGTGCCAGCTCACCACCAACAGGGGGACTCGAGCAGTACTTC.

V usage is TRBV5-1 and J usage is TRBJ2-1; D uncertain. The length of the CDR3 is 14 residues. Germline V gene data show CDR1 as SGHRS and CDR2 as YFSETQ. V gave up 0 bases and J gave up 6 bases, with 10 bases separating them. The CDR3 is CASSLEELFNEQFF. Written as DNA, the CDR3 is TGCGCCAGCAGCTTGGAGGAACTCTTCAATGAGCAGTTCTTC.

The chain couples TRBV4-3 to TRBJ1-5; D is undetermined. Germline V gene data show CDR1 as LGHNA and CDR2 as YSLEER. The length of the CDR3 is 13 residues. V lost 1 base to trimming and J lost 6 bases, with 7 bases between them. The CDR3 nucleotides are TGCGCCAGCAGCCAAGGACCAAGTCAGCCCCAGCATTTT. This encodes CASSQGPSQPQHF.

This rearrangement joins TRBV5-1 to TRBJ2-1; TRBD2 matches at 12 bases. The length of the CDR3 is 16 residues. Germline assignment: CDR1 SGHRS and CDR2 YFSETQ. After removal of 1 base from V and 6 bases from J, the junction contained 5 bases not matched to a gene. CDR3 coding DNA: TGCGCCAGCAGCTTGTCTACTAGCGGGGGGTTCAATGAGCAGTTCTTC. Translation gives CASSLSTSGGFNEQFF.

The V and J genes are TRBV6-5 and TRBJ2-7; 7 positions match TRBD1. The V gene's germline CDR1 is MNHEY and CDR2 SVGAGI. There are 13 residues in the CDR3. Trimming cost V 6 bases and J 2 bases; bases outside gene matches: 4. CDR3 amino acids: CASRLGQAYEQYF. The CDR3 bases are TGTGCCAGCAGACTAGGACAGGCCTACGAGCAGTACTTC.

The gene calls are TRBV21-1 and TRBJ2-2; TRBD2 is taken as the D call from the table, unchecked against the DNA. TRBV21-1 is deemed a pseudogene. The CDR3 runs 18 residues. The CDR3 loop reads CASSKGDGAGEDTGELFF. Written as DNA, the CDR3 is TGTGCCAGCAGCAAAGGAGACGGAGCGGGAGAAGATACCGGGGAGCTGTTTTTT.

The chain has TRBV11-3 and TRBJ2-7; D gene ambiguous. The CDR3 covers 14 residues. The germline gives CDR1 SGHNT, CDR2 YENEEA. V was trimmed by 0 bases and J by 0 bases, leaving 6 bases between them. CDR3 loop: CASSLDFSSYEQYF. In DNA, the CDR3 is TGTGCCAGCAGCTTAGATTTCAGCTCCTACGAGCAGTACTTC.

The chain has TRBV9 and TRBJ2-1, with no clear D. This CDR3 has 12 residues. The germline gives CDR1 SGDLS, CDR2 YYNGEE. V was trimmed by 2 bases and J by 9 bases, leaving 9 bases between them. Here the CDR3 DNA reads TGTGCCAGCAGCGTGGCCGGTTTTGAGCAGTTCTTC. Translation gives CASSVAGFEQFF.

The J gene is TRBJ2-7, the V gene TRBV5-1; D possibly uses TRBD1 or TRBD2 (5 bases each). Germline V gene sequence: CDR1 SGHRS, CDR2 YFSETQ. V dropped 4 bases and J dropped 2 bases, with 13 bases sitting between them. The CDR3 extends over 14 amino acids. The chain's CDR3 is CASSPGPQPYEQYF. DNA for the CDR3: TGCGCCAGCAGCCCGGGACCCCAGCCCTACGAGCAGTACTTC. The whole variable domain, remainder taken from reference TRBV5-1 and TRBJ2-7, is KAGVTQTPRYLIKTRGQQVTLSCSPISGHRSVSWYQQTPGQGLQFLFEYFSETQRNKGNFPGRFSGRQFSNSRSEMNVSTLELGDSALYLCASSPGPQPYEQYFGPGTRLTVT.

The chain links TRBV7-9 to TRBJ2-1; 7 bases are a match to TRBD2. The CDR3 runs 15 residues. The ends lost 1 base at V and 15 bases at J; junction bases unmatched: 15. The germline gives CDR1 SEHNR, CDR2 FQNEAQ (reference sequence). Here the CDR3 DNA reads TGTGCCAGCAGCTTAGACCACCTCCTGGCTAGCGGTGCGTTCTTC. This sequence encodes CASSLDHLLASGAFF.

This clone was seen only a few times. CDR3: CASRGTSGSYNEQFF. The CDR3 nucleotides read TGCGCCAGCAGGGGGACTAGCGGCTCCTACAATGAGCAGTTCTTC. The rearrangement joins TRBV5-1 to TRBJ2-1, with TRBD2 matching 11 bases. The germline CDR1 and CDR2 sequences are SGHRS and YFSETQ. The CDR3 is 15 amino acids. Trimming took 5 bases from V and 0 from J; bases not matched to a gene: 1.

The V and J genes are TRBV6-5 and TRBJ1-5; D unclear. The CDR3 loop spans 15 amino acids. The ends were cut back, 5 bases at V and 4 bases at J, with 15 bases in the middle. Germline V gives CDR1 MNHEY, CDR2 SVGAGI. The CDR3 region has the DNA TGTGCCAGCAGTCGGACCCCCGGAGGGAATCAGCCCCAGCATTTT. It codes for CASSRTPGGNQPQHF.

The chain couples TRBV11-3 to TRBJ2-4, with 8 bases matching TRBD1. In germline, CDR1 is SGHNT, CDR2 YENEEA. With V trimmed by 5 bases and J by 8 bases, 8 bases remained unmatched. This CDR3 comprises 14 residues. In nucleotides, the CDR3 is TGTGCCAGCAGCGCAGGACAGGGTTCCGACATTCAGTACTTC. This encodes CASSAGQGSDIQYF.

CDR3 DNA: TGTGCCAGCAGCCTCGCAGGGGGGGGCCGGGAGCAGTTCTTC. Encoded protein: CASSLAGGGREQFF. The chain has TRBV7-2 and TRBJ2-1; either TRBD1 or TRBD2 may fit D (7 bases each). The germline V gene has CDR1 SGHTA and CDR2 FQGNSA. The CDR3 covers 14 residues. Trimming removed 5 bases from V and 10 bases from J, with 18 bases in between.

This chain uses TRBV7-6 with TRBJ1-1; 10 bases agree with TRBD1. The germline V gene encodes CDR1 SGHVS and CDR2 FNYEAQ. J was trimmed by 8 bases and V by 6 bases; bases with no gene match: 9. This CDR3 has 14 residues. The DNA for the CDR3 is TGTGCCAGCAGTTTCGACAGGGGGCCTTCAGAAGCTTTCTTT. This gives the protein CASSFDRGPSEAFF.

This clone has only a few counts. The chain uses TRBV19 and TRBJ2-1, with 10 bases identical to TRBD2. Germline CDR1 reads LNHDA; CDR2 reads SQIVND (reference sequence). There are 14 residues in the CDR3. V trimming: 5 bases; J trimming: 9 bases; junction bases outside the gene matches: 7. CDR3 residues: CASSSLAGVGEQFF. DNA for the CDR3: TGTGCCAGTAGTTCTCTAGCGGGAGTAGGTGAGCAGTTCTTC. The full variable domain, in which reference TRBV19 and TRBJ2-1 provide the parts outside the CDR3, is DGGITQSPKYLFRKEGQNVTLSCEQNLNHDAMYWYRQDPGQGLRLIYYSQIVNDFQKGDIAEGYSVSREKKESFPLTVTSAQKNPTAFYLCASSSLAGVGEQFFGPGTRLTVL.